This TCR beta chain was sequenced for a study of cytomegalovirus exposure and HLA in healthy donors. Comment on this clone: What it binds is not known.

Findings and caveats of the study: In a later analysis, donors in an Asian-associated ancestry cluster reportedly had fewer N-insertions in productive TCRs than the cohort mean. Later work associated around 18,000 TCR beta sequences with HLA alleles at 0.05 false discovery rate. Rare sequences made up most TCRs, while some public TCRs were found in many donors.

The PCR was carried out with 60 Vbeta primers and 13 Jbeta primers. Assay used: immunoSEQ multiplex PCR; TCRdb lists only in-frame clones, some missing. In the table there are some 150,000 clones, roughly 73% of which are singletons. What was sequenced was PBMCs. The sequence was obtained from a female donor in good health and CMV-seronegative.

Here the CDR3 reads CASRSVGTEAFF. DNA of the CDR3: TGTGCCAGCAGGAGCGTCGGCACTGAAGCTTTCTTT. The chain is built from TRBV6-1 and TRBJ1-1, with unresolved D. V was shortened by 6 bases and J by 4 bases, with 9 bases between the two germline ends. Germline CDR1 MNHNS, CDR2 SASEGT. CDR3 size: 12 residues.